The T cell receptor beta chain described here comes from a study of blood T cell repertoires in COVID-19. Sequenced by immunoSEQ multiplex PCR; TCRdb stores in-frame clones only, minus some. The sample includes 40,000 to 65,000 clones, 78% of them seen just once. Trimming took 0 bases from V and 4 from J; bases not matched to a gene: 4. Germline CDR1 is SGDLS and CDR2 is YYNGEE. CDR3 length: 15 residues. Source material: peripheral blood. J is TRBJ2-1 and V is TRBV9; 7 positions match TRBD2. The sequence was collected from a human donor with active or convalescent COVID-19. The donor label of this sample is uncertain. For the CDR3, the DNA is TGTGCCAGCAGCGTAGGTCGGACTAGTTACAATGAGCAGTTCTTC. It translates to CASSVGRTSYNEQFF. The full variable domain, completed using reference TRBV9 and TRBJ2-1, is DSGVTQTPKHLITATGQRVTLRCSPRSGDLSVYWYQQSLDQGLQFLIQYYNGEERAKGNILERFSAQQFPDLHSELNLSSLELGDSALYFCASSVGRTSYNEQFFGPGTRLTVL.